This passage covers 28 T cell receptor beta chains from one sample sequenced in a study of T cell responses to AZD1222 COVID-19 vaccine. Clones were read by immunoSEQ multiplex PCR, and TCRdb kept only the in-frame ones, dropping some. The table includes 200,000 or so clones, 75% to 90% detected once. Sequencing used peripheral blood, obtained on day 0 of AZD1222 vaccination. Receptor source: an adult in good health.

The chain couples TRBV29-1 to TRBJ1-2, with 8 bases fitting TRBD1. Trimming at V came to 7 bases and at J to 5 bases, leaving 9 bases not matched to a gene. Germline V gene data show CDR1 as SQVTM and CDR2 as ANQGSEA. CDR3 size: 13 residues. The CDR3 sequence is CSADGQGIYGYTF. CDR3 bases: TGCAGCGCCGATGGACAGGGAATATATGGCTACACCTTC.

The chain is built from TRBV6-5 and TRBJ1-1, with D unclear. Looked up from germline, CDR1 is MNHEY and CDR2 is SVGAGI. CDR3 length: 11 residues. V shed 6 bases and J shed 2 bases, with 4 bases lying between them. The CDR3 protein is CASRLNTEAFF. Written as DNA, the CDR3 is TGTGCCAGCAGATTAAACACTGAAGCTTTCTTT.

This clone was seen once. The V gene is TRBV4-1, the J gene TRBJ1-5; D is uncertain. The CDR3 runs 15 residues. V lost 4 bases, J lost 9 bases, and 19 bases lay in between. The V gene's germline CDR1 is MGHRA and CDR2 YSYEKL. CDR3 in DNA: TGCGCCAGCAGCCCACTCGGACGGGATAGTAGGCCCCAGCATTTT. Its protein product is CASSPLGRDSRPQHF.

The chain combines TRBV19 with TRBJ1-5; the D gene is possibly TRBD1 (6 bases). V was clipped by 7 bases and J by 4 bases, with 11 bases between them. This CDR3 is built from 13 residues. Germline-derived CDR1 and CDR2 are LNHDA and SQIVND (reference sequence). CDR3 loop: CASNRVENQPQHF. As DNA, the CDR3 is TGTGCCAGTAACAGGGTGGAGAATCAGCCCCAGCATTTT.

The V gene is TRBV3-1 (or the pseudogene TRBV3-2), the J gene TRBJ1-3; D is undetermined. The length of the CDR3 is 17 residues. Trimming took off 2 bases at V and 0 bases at J, with 14 bases between the two ends. The germline gives CDR1 LGHDT, CDR2 YNNKEL (reference sequence). CDR3 coding DNA: TGTGCCAGCAGCCAACGTCTTGTATCAAGCTCTGGAAACACCATATATTTT. It translates to CASSQRLVSSSGNTIYF.

This chain links TRBV7-2 with TRBJ1-3; weak D call: TRBD1 (5 bases). CDR1 and CDR2 from the germline V gene are SGHTA and FQGNSA. The CDR3 length is 14 residues. Trimming removed 1 base at V and 4 bases at J, with 8 bases between. This chain's CDR3 is CASSLGGQGNTIYF. For the CDR3, the DNA is TGTGCCAGCAGCTTAGGTGGACAAGGAAACACCATATATTTT.

The V call is TRBV5-4, the J call TRBJ2-3; D remains ambiguous. The germline gives CDR1 SGHNT, CDR2 YYREEE (reference sequence). Trimming cost V 2 bases and J 5 bases, with 9 bases left between them. This CDR3 contains 13 residues. The CDR3 spells CASSFERGDTQYF. The CDR3 bases are TGTGCCAGCAGCTTTGAAAGAGGAGATACGCAGTATTTT.

The chain has TRBV7-2 and TRBJ1-3; no reliable D call. There are 15 residues in the CDR3. Between the trimmed V and J ends, which lost 5 bases and 0 bases, there was a span of 11 bases. CDR1 and CDR2 (germline): SGHTA, FQGNSA. In nucleotides, the CDR3 is TGTGCCAGCAGCCAACTATCACTCTCTGGAAACACCATATATTTT. Its protein product is CASSQLSLSGNTIYF. The whole variable domain, filled in from reference TRBV7-2 and TRBJ1-3, reads GAGVSQSPSNKVTEKGKDVELRCDPISGHTALYWYRQSLGQGLEFLIYFQGNSAPDKSGLPSDRFSAERTGGSVSTLTIQRTQQEDSAVYLCASSQLSLSGNTIYFGEGSWLTVV.

The chain links TRBV30 to TRBJ2-7; either TRBD1 or TRBD2 may supply D (5 bases each). CDR1 and CDR2 from the germline V gene are GTSNPN and SVGIG (reference sequence). The CDR3 is made up of 13 amino acids. V dropped 4 bases and J dropped 2 bases, with 12 bases sitting between them. The DNA for the CDR3 is TGTGCCTGGAACCGGGACGGACCCTACGAGCAGTACTTC. It yields the protein CAWNRDGPYEQYF.

This chain joins TRBV5-1 and TRBJ2-3; possibly TRBD2 for D (5 bases). CDR3 size: 16 residues. Germline assignment: CDR1 SGHRS and CDR2 YFSETQ. V lost 4 bases and J 0 bases, leaving 15 bases between the germline ends. This CDR3 is CASSPARRKSTDTQYF. As DNA, the CDR3 is TGCGCCAGCAGCCCAGCACGGAGGAAGAGCACAGATACGCAGTATTTT.

The chain combines TRBV3-1 (or the pseudogene TRBV3-2) with TRBJ1-4; D is perhaps TRBD1 (5 bases). Germline V CDR1 and CDR2: LGHDT, YNNKEL (reference sequence). This CDR3 contains 14 residues. The germline V and J ends were trimmed by 4 bases and 4 bases, with 10 bases remaining between them. CDR3 nucleotide sequence: TGTGCCAGCAGCCCCTGGGGGAATAATGAAAAACTGTTTTTT. It translates to CASSPWGNNEKLFF.

The chain joins TRBV19 to TRBJ1-2; D not certain. V lost 5 bases to trimming and J lost 7 bases, with 20 bases between them. The CDR3 loop spans 15 amino acids. In germline, CDR1 is LNHDA, CDR2 SQIVND (reference sequence). The CDR3 is CASSPSGIKVVGYTF. The DNA of the CDR3 is TGTGCCAGTAGTCCGTCCGGGATTAAGGTGGTTGGCTACACCTTC. Complete variable domain (other parts from reference TRBV19 and TRBJ1-2): DGGITQSPKYLFRKEGQNVTLSCEQNLNHDAMYWYRQDPGQGLRLIYYSQIVNDFQKGDIAEGYSVSREKKESFPLTVTSAQKNPTAFYLCASSPSGIKVVGYTFGSGTRLTVV.

The chain employs TRBV11-2 and TRBJ2-2; 7 bases line up with TRBD2. The CDR3 is 15 amino acids. Losses at the gene ends were 5 bases for V and 3 bases for J; bases not matched to a gene: 6. The V gene's germline CDR1 is SGHAT and CDR2 FQNNGV. The CDR3 protein is CASSPLGGYTGELFF. CDR3 DNA: TGTGCCAGCAGCCCTCTGGGGGGGTACACCGGGGAGCTGTTTTTT.

V is TRBV24-1 and J is TRBJ2-2, with D perhaps given as TRBD1 or TRBD2 (6 bases each). The CDR3 contains 14 residues. V gave up 4 bases and J gave up 4 bases, with 9 bases separating them. Germline V gene data show CDR1 as KGHDR and CDR2 as SFDVKD. CDR3 nucleotides: TGTGCCACCAGTGAGTCGGGGGCCACCGGGGAGCTGTTTTTT. Protein sequence: CATSESGATGELFF.

The chain links TRBV12-3 or TRBV12-4 to TRBJ2-7; 7 nucleotides agree with TRBD1. This CDR3 comprises 12 residues. The V gene end was trimmed by 6 bases and the J gene end by 6 bases; junction bases not matched to a gene: 5. This chain's CDR3 is CASSPDRTEQYF. The CDR3 bases are TGTGCCAGCAGCCCGGACAGGACCGAGCAGTACTTC.

This chain's CDR3 is CASSAQGTGTEAFF. The CDR3 nucleotides read TGTGCCAGCAGCGCCCAGGGGACAGGGACTGAAGCTTTCTTT. This chain joins TRBV7-9 and TRBJ1-1, with 9 bases identical to TRBD1. The length of the CDR3 is 14 residues. V was pared by 5 bases and J by 5 bases, with 6 bases of the junction left unmatched. Germline V gives CDR1 SEHNR, CDR2 FQNEAQ (reference sequence).

This chain uses TRBV7-2 with TRBJ1-5; no definite D call. This CDR3 spans 12 amino acids. Trimming left V 3 bases short and J 7 bases short, with 7 bases between. The germline V gene encodes CDR1 SGHTA and CDR2 FQGNSA. The CDR3 bases are TGTGCCAGCAGCTTCGACCGACAGCCCCAGCATTTT. Its translation is CASSFDRQPQHF. Full variable domain (rest looked up from reference TRBV7-2 and TRBJ1-5): GAGVSQSPSNKVTEKGKDVELRCDPISGHTALYWYRQSLGQGLEFLIYFQGNSAPDKSGLPSDRFSAERTGGSVSTLTIQRTQQEDSAVYLCASSFDRQPQHFGDGTRLSIL.

The V gene is TRBV6-6, the J gene TRBJ1-2; D is undetermined. Germline V CDR1 and CDR2: MNHNY, SVGAGI (reference sequence). The V end lost 0 bases, the J end lost 7 bases, and 12 bases lay between the germline ends. This CDR3 is 14 amino acids long. As DNA, the CDR3 is TGTGCCAGCAGTTACTCGAACGGAGACTCTGGCTACACCTTC. Its protein product is CASSYSNGDSGYTF.

The chain combines TRBV4-2 with TRBJ1-1, with TRBD1 as a possible D gene (5 bases). This CDR3 spans 17 amino acids. Looked up from germline, CDR1 is LGHNA and CDR2 is YNFKEQ. The germline V and J ends were trimmed by 0 bases and 0 bases, with 14 bases remaining between them. The CDR3 region is CASSQDRAGLMNTEAFF. The CDR3 nucleotides are TGTGCCAGCAGCCAAGATAGGGCAGGGCTCATGAACACTGAAGCTTTCTTT.

V usage is TRBV10-2 and J usage is TRBJ1-6, with D tentatively TRBD1 (5 bases). The V end lost 1 base, the J end lost 9 bases, and 13 bases lay between the germline ends. The CDR3 has 15 residues. Germline V gives CDR1 WSHSY, CDR2 SAAADI. In nucleotides, the CDR3 is TGCGCCAGCAGTGAGTATGCACCGGGGCGTTCACCCCTCCACTTT. Amino acid sequence: CASSEYAPGRSPLHF.

This chain uses TRBV19 with TRBJ2-7; 9 nucleotides match TRBD1. The CDR3 is made up of 14 amino acids. Looked up from germline, CDR1 is LNHDA and CDR2 is SQIVND (reference sequence). V gave up 7 bases and J gave up 4 bases; unmatched junction bases: 8. The CDR3 here is CASTPRDRDYEQYF. CDR3 nucleotide sequence: TGTGCCAGTACCCCCCGGGACAGGGATTACGAGCAGTACTTC. Complete variable domain (other parts from reference TRBV19 and TRBJ2-7): DGGITQSPKYLFRKEGQNVTLSCEQNLNHDAMYWYRQDPGQGLRLIYYSQIVNDFQKGDIAEGYSVSREKKESFPLTVTSAQKNPTAFYLCASTPRDRDYEQYFGPGTRLTVT.

This rearrangement joins TRBV28 to TRBJ1-5; no reliable D call. The CDR3 is 14 amino acids. The germline V gene has CDR1 MDHEN and CDR2 SYDVKM. Deletions cut 1 base from V and 6 bases from J, with 10 bases between. The CDR3 spells CASSLSEGSQPQHF. CDR3 sequence (DNA): TGTGCCAGCAGTTTATCGGAGGGATCTCAGCCCCAGCATTTT.

This chain connects TRBV28 to TRBJ2-5; TRBD1 matches 9 bases. Trimming removed 5 bases from V and 5 bases from J; junction bases left unmatched: 15. Germline CDR1 reads MDHEN; CDR2 reads SYDVKM. The CDR3 totals 17 residues. CDR3 bases: TGTGCCAGCAGTGCTTATCCGACGATGGGGACAGGGGAGACCCAGTACTTC. Residues: CASSAYPTMGTGETQYF.

In regard to this clone: No DNA is shown, since the ends of the CDR3 on it are uncertain; the CDR3 is the one TCRdb lists. The chain recombines TRBV6-2 or TRBV6-3 with TRBJ1-2; TRBD1 is the table's D call, not checked against the DNA. The CDR3 totals 16 residues, both ends included. CDR1 and CDR2 from the germline V gene are MNHEY and SVGEGT. The CDR3 sequence is CASSSSDTTGGTGYTF.

The V call is TRBV30, the J call TRBJ2-6, with D perhaps matching TRBD1 (5 bases). V shed 4 bases and J shed 0 bases, with 13 bases lying between them. Per the germline V gene, CDR1 is GTSNPN and CDR2 is SVGIG (reference sequence). This CDR3 is 16 amino acids long. CDR3 DNA sequence: TGTGCCTGGACAGGGCGTCCGTTCTCTGGGGCCAACGTCCTGACTTTC. Encoded protein: CAWTGRPFSGANVLTF.

V is TRBV6-1 and J is TRBJ2-5; 8 nucleotides agree with TRBD2. The CDR3 runs to 21 residues. J lost 4 bases, V lost 0 bases, and 22 bases had no gene match. Germline loops: CDR1 MNHNS, CDR2 SASEGT. The CDR3 loop reads CASSEALSGTRGLAQGETQYF. In DNA, the CDR3 is TGTGCCAGCAGTGAAGCGCTCTCTGGAACCAGAGGACTAGCACAGGGAGAGACCCAGTACTTC.

V usage is TRBV7-6 and J usage is TRBJ1-2, with no clear D. The CDR3 loop spans 15 amino acids. Germline V gene lookup returns CDR1 SGHVS and CDR2 FNYEAQ. V was trimmed by 0 bases and J by 0 bases, leaving 8 bases between them. The CDR3 DNA reads as TGTGCCAGCAGCTTAGCGCCAGGACCTAACTATGGCTACACCTTC. Translating it yields CASSLAPGPNYGYTF.

This chain connects TRBV19 to TRBJ1-5; D gene unclear. CDR1 and CDR2 (germline): LNHDA, SQIVND (reference sequence). The germline V and J ends were trimmed by 0 bases and 5 bases, with 26 bases remaining between them. The CDR3 extends over 20 amino acids. CDR3: CASSIDQQWRVQLADQPQHF. The CDR3 DNA is TGTGCCAGTAGTATAGATCAACAGTGGAGGGTCCAATTGGCCGATCAGCCCCAGCATTTT.